The 27 T cell receptor beta chains below come from one sample, sequenced in a study of cytomegalovirus exposure and HLA in healthy donors. The method was immunoSEQ multiplex PCR; TCRdb's version includes in-frame clones alone and lacks a portion of them. Among about 160,000 clones, around 89% were seen once, and the ten largest hold 3%. The source material was PBMCs. These receptors all come from a man younger than 30 in good health and CMV-seronegative.

The V gene is TRBV6-5, the J gene TRBJ1-2, with 10 nucleotides matching TRBD1. Trimming took 2 bases from V and 8 from J; bases not matched to a gene: 5. The CDR3 totals 14 residues. Looked up from germline, CDR1 is MNHEY and CDR2 is SVGAGI. The CDR3 region has the DNA TGTGCCAGCAGTTACCTAGGGACAGGGGAAGGCTACACCTTC. Residues: CASSYLGTGEGYTF.

The chain joins TRBV7-2 to TRBJ2-7; D call uncertain. CDR1 is SGHTA, CDR2 FQGNSA, per germline. The V gene lost 1 base and the J gene lost 0 bases, with 4 bases spanning the gap. The CDR3 length is 13 residues. CDR3 sequence: CASSLGRSYEQYF. CDR3 DNA sequence: TGTGCCAGCAGCTTAGGTCGCTCCTACGAGCAGTACTTC.

The chain combines TRBV10-3 with TRBJ2-5, with 7 nucleotides matching TRBD2. This CDR3 has 17 residues. Germline V gene lookup returns CDR1 ENHRY and CDR2 SYGVKD. V lost 2 bases, J lost 2 bases, and 11 bases stayed unmatched. The CDR3 spells CAISEMGVSGSQETQYF. CDR3 coding DNA: TGTGCCATCAGTGAGATGGGTGTTAGCGGGTCGCAAGAGACCCAGTACTTC.

This rearrangement joins TRBV6-6 to TRBJ2-7, with 9 bases aligning to TRBD2. Unmatched junction bases numbered 9, after V lost 6 bases and J lost 0 bases. Germline V gene lookup returns CDR1 MNHNY and CDR2 SVGAGI (reference sequence). The CDR3 sequence is 16 residues long. CDR3 region: CASRLAGVHHSYEQYF. The CDR3 DNA sequence: TGTGCCAGCAGGTTAGCGGGAGTTCACCACTCCTACGAGCAGTACTTC.

The V and J genes are TRBV19 and TRBJ1-2; 8 positions match TRBD1. J lost 8 bases, V lost 5 bases, and 19 bases had no gene match. Germline-derived CDR1 and CDR2 are LNHDA and SQIVND (reference sequence). The CDR3 consists of 17 residues. The CDR3 sequence is CASSPLGQEGLVRGYTF. The DNA of the CDR3 is TGTGCCAGTAGTCCGTTGGGACAGGAGGGTTTAGTGAGGGGCTACACCTTC.

The chain recombines TRBV5-8 with TRBJ2-7; TRBD1 matches 7 bases. The V gene's germline CDR1 is SGHTS and CDR2 YDEGEE. The CDR3 covers 13 residues. J lost 5 bases, V lost 4 bases, and 6 bases had no gene match. CDR3 amino acids: CASSPRGYNEQYV. The CDR3, as DNA: TGTGCCAGCAGCCCCAGGGGGTATAACGAGCAGTACGTC.

The rearrangement links TRBV10-3 to TRBJ2-7; the match to TRBD1 covers 9 bases. The trim removed 5 bases at V and 6 bases at J, leaving 8 bases unmatched. The CDR3 length is 14 residues. Per germline, CDR1 ENHRY and CDR2 SYGVKD. This CDR3 is CAISKEGQGFEQYV. The DNA for the CDR3 is TGTGCCATCAGTAAGGAGGGACAGGGCTTCGAGCAGTACGTC.

This clone appeared once. The J gene is TRBJ2-7, the V gene TRBV13, with TRBD1 matching over 10 bases. CDR3 length equals 15 residues. With 6 bases clipped from V and 5 bases from J, the junction kept 10 bases outside the gene matches. Germline lookup yields CDR1 PRHDT and CDR2 FYEKMQ (reference sequence). CDR3 protein: CASRVRQGASDEQYF. As DNA, the CDR3 is TGTGCCAGCAGAGTCAGACAGGGGGCATCGGACGAGCAGTACTTC.

V and J are TRBV6-5 and TRBJ1-6; D perhaps matches TRBD1 (5 bases). V shed 5 bases and J shed 10 bases, with 12 bases lying between them. Germline CDR1 MNHEY, CDR2 SVGAGI. This CDR3 has 13 residues. The CDR3 reads CASSIDSVSPLHF. CDR3 nucleotides: TGTGCCAGCAGTATTGACAGCGTATCACCCCTCCACTTT.

J is TRBJ1-5 and V is TRBV4-1; 7 positions agree with TRBD1. J gave up 3 bases and V 6 bases, and 8 bases lay outside the gene matches. CDR1 and CDR2 from the germline V gene are MGHRA and YSYEKL. The CDR3 extends over 15 amino acids. CDR3: CASSQIRGINQPQHF. In DNA form, the CDR3 reads TGCGCCAGCAGTCAAATCAGGGGGATCAATCAGCCCCAGCATTTT.

The chain uses TRBV28 and TRBJ2-5; 9 bases map to TRBD1. Per the germline V gene, CDR1 is MDHEN and CDR2 is SYDVKM. This CDR3 is built from 15 residues. Unmatched junction bases numbered 11, after V lost 8 bases and J lost 4 bases. The CDR3 protein is CASRAGQGRRETQYF. The CDR3 nucleotides read TGTGCCAGCCGAGCCGGACAGGGGAGAAGAGAGACCCAGTACTTC.

The chain has TRBV5-4 and TRBJ2-3, with unresolved D. The germline V gene encodes CDR1 SGHNT and CDR2 YYREEE (reference sequence). V was cut by 4 bases and J by 2 bases, with 14 bases left in between. This CDR3 comprises 15 residues. The CDR3 DNA is TGTGCCAGCAGCCAAGACACACCAATCACAGATACGCAGTATTTT. This codes for CASSQDTPITDTQYF.

V gene TRBV29-1 combines with J gene TRBJ2-3, with TRBD1 matching over 7 bases. This CDR3 region has 12 residues. Per germline, CDR1 SQVTM and CDR2 ANQGSEA. V lost 7 bases to trimming and J lost 4 bases; unmatched junction nucleotides: 5. The CDR3 nucleotides are TGCAGCGCAACAGGGGCCGCAGATACGCAGTATTTT. Residues: CSATGAADTQYF.

V is TRBV2 and J is TRBJ1-5, with D tentatively TRBD1 (6 bases). Germline V gives CDR1 SNHLY, CDR2 FYNNEI. The CDR3 runs 13 residues. With 7 bases removed from V and 7 bases from J, the gap between germline ends came to 14 bases. Written as DNA, the CDR3 is TGTGCCAGCAAGGGGGTTCCCGGGCAGCCCCAGCATTTT. Its translation: CASKGVPGQPQHF.

The chain combines TRBV2 with TRBJ2-7; TRBD1 matches at 9 bases. With 7 bases clipped from V and 6 bases from J, the junction kept 7 bases outside the gene matches. The CDR3 has 13 amino acids. CDR1 and CDR2 (germline): SNHLY, FYNNEI. CDR3 sequence reads: CASTRDRVGEQYF. The CDR3 coding sequence is TGTGCCAGCACCCGGGACAGGGTCGGCGAGCAGTACTTC.

In this sample, this clone turned up once. V gene TRBV4-1 combines with J gene TRBJ2-1, with 8 bases fitting TRBD2. The J segment lost 2 bases and the V segment lost 0 bases, leaving 3 bases of the junction unmatched. Germline loops: CDR1 MGHRA, CDR2 YSYEKL. CDR3 length: 16 amino acids. For the CDR3, the DNA is TGCGCCAGCAGCCAAGAAACTAGCGGAACCTACAATGAGCAGTTCTTC. Its translation: CASSQETSGTYNEQFF.

The chain couples TRBV6-5 to TRBJ2-5; TRBD2 aligns across 7 bases. With V trimmed by 6 bases and J by 0 bases, 4 bases remained unmatched. Germline V gene sequence: CDR1 MNHEY, CDR2 SVGAGI. There are 14 residues in the CDR3. CDR3 nucleotide sequence: TGTGCCAGCAGCCGACTAGCCAACCAAGAGACCCAGTACTTC. Encoded protein: CASSRLANQETQYF.

The V call is TRBV9, the J call TRBJ2-7, with 9 bases fitting TRBD2. In germline, CDR1 is SGDLS, CDR2 YYNGEE. The V segment lost 4 bases and the J segment 2 bases; nucleotides outside the gene matches: 22. The length of the CDR3 is 20 residues. This CDR3 reads CASSRNRVKSGGCDAYEQYV. The CDR3 DNA reads as TGTGCCAGCAGCCGGAATAGAGTGAAGAGCGGGGGGTGCGATGCCTACGAGCAGTACGTC.

J is TRBJ1-5 and V is TRBV6-5; 8 bases fit TRBD1. Germline-derived CDR1 and CDR2 are MNHEY and SVGAGI. Trimming removed 6 bases from V and 4 bases from J; junction bases left unmatched: 8. The CDR3 is made up of 15 amino acids. The CDR3 sequence is CASRSGTGENQPQHF. The DNA of the CDR3 is TGTGCCAGCAGAAGCGGGACAGGTGAGAATCAGCCCCAGCATTTT.

J is TRBJ2-7 and V is TRBV6-1, with 10 bases lining up with TRBD2. The germline CDR1 and CDR2 sequences are MNHNS and SASEGT. There are 17 residues in the CDR3. The J segment lost 5 bases and the V segment lost 1 base, leaving 11 bases of the junction unmatched. Here the CDR3 DNA reads TGTGCCAGCAGTGAAGGGATGAGGCTAGCGGGGGTTCACGAGCAGTACGTC. Amino acids: CASSEGMRLAGVHEQYV.

This chain uses TRBV6-1 with TRBJ1-1; possibly TRBD1 for D (5 bases). Trimming stripped 2 bases from V and 1 base from J, with 8 bases between. The CDR3 contains 14 residues. CDR1 and CDR2 (germline): MNHNS, SASEGT. The CDR3 spells CASSEKGANTEAFF. CDR3 nucleotide sequence: TGTGCCAGCAGTGAAAAAGGGGCGAACACTGAAGCTTTCTTT.

The chain has TRBV25-1 and TRBJ2-7; 7 bases align to TRBD2. This CDR3 contains 17 residues. Trimming at V came to 0 bases and at J to 2 bases, leaving 10 bases not matched to a gene. Germline values: CDR1 MGHDK, CDR2 SYGVNS. CDR3 protein: CASSEYDPLAGTYEQYF. The CDR3 DNA reads TGTGCCAGCAGTGAATATGACCCATTAGCGGGTACCTACGAGCAGTACTTC.

The V call is TRBV4-3, the J call TRBJ2-7; D not resolved. Trimming removed 0 bases at V and 3 bases at J, with 9 bases between. The CDR3 is made up of 14 amino acids. Germline values: CDR1 LGHNA, CDR2 YSLEER. In DNA form, the CDR3 reads TGCGCCAGCAGCCAAGATGCCCTAGTCTACGAGCAGTACTTC. Protein: CASSQDALVYEQYF.

The V gene is TRBV19, the J gene TRBJ2-1; weak D call: TRBD2 (6 bases). The CDR3 runs to 14 residues. V was clipped by 4 bases and J by 5 bases, with 12 bases between them. Germline lookup yields CDR1 LNHDA and CDR2 SQIVND (reference sequence). For the CDR3, the DNA is TGTGCCAGTAGTAGACTAGGCGGGGACAATGAGCAGTTCTTC. Protein sequence: CASSRLGGDNEQFF. Complete variable domain (other parts from reference TRBV19 and TRBJ2-1): DGGITQSPKYLFRKEGQNVTLSCEQNLNHDAMYWYRQDPGQGLRLIYYSQIVNDFQKGDIAEGYSVSREKKESFPLTVTSAQKNPTAFYLCASSRLGGDNEQFFGPGTRLTVL.

CDR3 residues: CASSQDGTGGSYTF. The CDR3 bases are TGTGCCAGCAGCCAAGATGGGACAGGGGGCAGCTACACCTTC. The J gene is TRBJ1-2, the V gene TRBV4-2; TRBD1 matches at 12 bases. With 0 bases clipped from V and 9 bases from J, the junction kept 2 bases outside the gene matches. This CDR3 comprises 14 residues. In germline, CDR1 is LGHNA, CDR2 YNFKEQ.

The chain has TRBV6-5 and TRBJ2-6; no definite D call. Trimming shortened V by 6 bases and J by 0 bases, and 9 bases separated the two germline ends. Looked up from germline, CDR1 is MNHEY and CDR2 is SVGAGI. This CDR3 contains 15 residues. This CDR3 is CASRESNSGANVLTF. The DNA of the CDR3 is TGTGCCAGCAGGGAGAGCAACTCTGGGGCCAACGTCCTGACTTTC.

This chain connects TRBV7-2 to TRBJ1-1; perhaps TRBD1 as D (6 bases). The V gene lost 7 bases and the J gene lost 1 base, with 16 bases spanning the gap. Germline CDR1 SGHTA, CDR2 FQGNSA. The CDR3 is 15 residues long. The CDR3 DNA sequence: TGTGCCAGCACCCTATCAGGGGATTGGAACACTGAAGCTTTCTTT. The encoded protein is CASTLSGDWNTEAFF. Drawing the rest from reference TRBV7-2 and TRBJ1-1, the complete variable domain is GAGVSQSPSNKVTEKGKDVELRCDPISGHTALYWYRQSLGQGLEFLIYFQGNSAPDKSGLPSDRFSAERTGGSVSTLTIQRTQQEDSAVYLCASTLSGDWNTEAFFGQGTRLTVV.